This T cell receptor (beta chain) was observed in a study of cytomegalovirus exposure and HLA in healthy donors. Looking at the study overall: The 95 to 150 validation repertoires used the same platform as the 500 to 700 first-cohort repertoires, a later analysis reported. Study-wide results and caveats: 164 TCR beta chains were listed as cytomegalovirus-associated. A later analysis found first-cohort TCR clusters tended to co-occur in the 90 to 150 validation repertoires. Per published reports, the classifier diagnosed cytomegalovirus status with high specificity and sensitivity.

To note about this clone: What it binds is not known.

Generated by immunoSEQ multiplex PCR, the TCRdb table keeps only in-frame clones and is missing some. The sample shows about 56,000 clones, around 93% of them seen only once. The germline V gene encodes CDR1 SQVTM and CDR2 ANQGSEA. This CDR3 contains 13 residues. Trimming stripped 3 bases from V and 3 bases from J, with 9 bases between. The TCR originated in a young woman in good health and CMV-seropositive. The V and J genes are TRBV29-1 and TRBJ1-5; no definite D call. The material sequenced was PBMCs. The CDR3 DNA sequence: TGCAGCGTTGATGAGGGAGTCAATCAGCCCCAGCATTTT. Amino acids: CSVDEGVNQPQHF.